A selection of T cell receptor beta chains follows, all from one sample in a study of healthy donors' naive CD4 and CD8 T cells. TCRdb re-derived calls from the reads in MiXCR, one entry per CDR3 protein. The data show around 200,000 distinct CDR3 sequences, 65% to 75% seen once. Sequenced sample: naive CD4+ and CD8+ T cells sorted from blood, pooled from several donors. All receptors come from a pool of human donors in good health; the sample pools cells from several healthy donors. Both conserved end residues are part of each CDR3. The D gene is left open where the match is weak. The size of a clone is reported for some rows only, either as once, few or many, or as a class for expanded clones.

D gene: .; J gene: TRBJ1-2; clone size: .; V gene: TRBV11-2; CDR3 protein: CASSFQGSYGYTF; CDR3 DNA: TGTGCCAGCAGCTTTCAGGGCTCCTATGGCTACACCTTC
D gene: TRBD2; J gene: TRBJ2-3; clone size: .; V gene: TRBV2; CDR3 protein: CASRPTSGASTDTQYF; CDR3 DNA: TGTGCCAGCAGACCGACTAGCGGGGCTAGCACAGATACGCAGTATTTT
D gene: TRBD1; J gene: TRBJ1-1; clone size: .; V gene: TRBV29-1; CDR3 protein: CSVWTGRGTEAFF; CDR3 DNA: TGCAGCGTGTGGACAGGGCGGGGCACTGAAGCTTTCTTT
D gene: .; J gene: TRBJ1-5; clone size: once; V gene: TRBV19; CDR3 protein: CASTTYGNQPQHF; CDR3 DNA: TGTGCCAGTACCACCTATGGCAATCAGCCCCAGCATTTT
D gene: TRBD1; J gene: TRBJ1-1; clone size: .; V gene: TRBV29-1; CDR3 protein: CSVGVDRDTEAFF; CDR3 DNA: TGCAGCGTTGGGGTGGACAGGGACACTGAAGCTTTCTTT
D gene: .; J gene: TRBJ2-3; clone size: .; V gene: TRBV5-5; CDR3 protein: CASSRRFGTDTQYF; CDR3 DNA: TGTGCCAGCAGCCGGCGGTTCGGCACAGATACGCAGTATTTT
D gene: .; J gene: TRBJ2-7; clone size: few; V gene: TRBV27; CDR3 protein: CASSLLGTGYEQYF; CDR3 DNA: TGTGCCAGCAGTTTATTAGGGACTGGCTACGAGCAGTACTTC
D gene: .; J gene: TRBJ2-3; clone size: .; V gene: TRBV29-1; CDR3 protein: CSGGDRSTDTQYF; CDR3 DNA: TGCAGCGGGGGAGACCGCAGCACAGATACGCAGTATTTT
D gene: .; J gene: TRBJ2-1; clone size: .; V gene: TRBV18; CDR3 protein: CASSPSNEQFF; CDR3 DNA: TGTGCCAGCTCACCTAGTAATGAGCAGTTCTTC
D gene: .; J gene: TRBJ1-2; clone size: .; V gene: TRBV6-1; CDR3 protein: CASRLKGPGYGYTF; CDR3 DNA: TGTGCCAGCAGACTCAAGGGTCCCGGTTATGGCTACACCTTC
D gene: .; J gene: TRBJ1-5; clone size: .; V gene: TRBV6-1; CDR3 protein: CASSDLNTGTNQPQHF; CDR3 DNA: TGTGCCAGCAGTGACCTTAATACCGGGACTAATCAGCCCCAGCATTTT
D gene: .; J gene: TRBJ2-5; clone size: .; V gene: TRBV19; CDR3 protein: CASIVPRGPQETQYF; CDR3 DNA: TGTGCCAGTATTGTCCCTCGAGGACCTCAAGAGACCCAGTACTTC
D gene: .; J gene: TRBJ1-1; clone size: .; V gene: TRBV27; CDR3 protein: CASSPTQGLNTEAFF; CDR3 DNA: TGTGCCAGCAGTCCGACTCAGGGTCTGAACACTGAAGCTTTCTTT
D gene: .; J gene: TRBJ2-1; clone size: .; V gene: TRBV27; CDR3 protein: CASSPLGGYNEQFF; CDR3 DNA: TGTGCCAGCAGTCCCCTCGGGGGATACAATGAGCAGTTCTTC
D gene: .; J gene: TRBJ2-5; clone size: few; V gene: TRBV29-1; CDR3 protein: CSVGRLGQTQETQYF; CDR3 DNA: TGCAGCGTTGGTCGGCTTGGGCAGACTCAAGAGACCCAGTACTTC
D gene: .; J gene: TRBJ1-2; clone size: .; V gene: TRBV20-1; CDR3 protein: CSARDINRVYGYTF; CDR3 DNA: TGCAGTGCTAGAGATATCAACAGGGTCTATGGCTACACCTTC
D gene: TRBD2; J gene: TRBJ2-7; clone size: few; V gene: TRBV29-1; CDR3 protein: CSVEFVGAGASYEQYF; CDR3 DNA: TGCAGCGTTGAATTCGTTGGAGCGGGAGCATCCTACGAGCAGTACTTC
D gene: .; J gene: TRBJ1-1; clone size: .; V gene: TRBV6-6; CDR3 protein: CASSYFREGEDTEAFF; CDR3 DNA: TGTGCCAGCAGTTACTTCCGGGAGGGAGAAGACACTGAAGCTTTCTTT
D gene: TRBD2; J gene: TRBJ2-1; clone size: .; V gene: TRBV29-1; CDR3 protein: CSAFRLAENEQFF; CDR3 DNA: TGCAGCGCATTTCGGCTAGCGGAGAATGAGCAGTTCTTC
D gene: TRBD2; J gene: TRBJ2-2; clone size: .; V gene: TRBV6-5; CDR3 protein: CASSYSQTSGVNGELFF; CDR3 DNA: TGTGCCAGCAGTTACTCCCAGACTAGCGGGGTTAATGGGGAGCTGTTTTTT
D gene: TRBD2; J gene: TRBJ2-3; clone size: .; V gene: TRBV6-5; CDR3 protein: CASSRLLAGTDTQYF; CDR3 DNA: TGTGCCAGCAGTAGGCTTCTAGCGGGCACAGATACGCAGTATTTT
D gene: .; J gene: TRBJ2-7; clone size: .; V gene: TRBV14; CDR3 protein: CASSQIVGASYEQYF; CDR3 DNA: TGTGCCAGCAGCCAGATCGTCGGGGCTTCCTACGAGCAGTACTTC
D gene: .; J gene: TRBJ2-5; clone size: .; V gene: TRBV29-1; CDR3 protein: CSVGDAVQETQYF; CDR3 DNA: TGCAGCGTTGGCGATGCGGTACAAGAGACCCAGTACTTC
D gene: TRBD2; J gene: TRBJ2-2; clone size: .; V gene: TRBV29-1; CDR3 protein: CSVTSGYHRELFF; CDR3 DNA: TGCAGCGTGACTAGCGGGTACCACAGGGAGCTGTTTTTT
D gene: .; J gene: TRBJ1-5; clone size: once; V gene: TRBV19; CDR3 protein: CASSPDDRTYSNQPQHF; CDR3 DNA: TGTGCCAGTAGTCCGGATGACAGGACGTATAGCAATCAGCCCCAGCATTTT
D gene: .; J gene: TRBJ1-1; clone size: .; V gene: TRBV27; CDR3 protein: CASSFSPPGARTEAFF; CDR3 DNA: TGTGCCAGCAGTTTCTCCCCACCGGGGGCTCGCACTGAAGCTTTCTTT
D gene: .; J gene: TRBJ1-2; clone size: .; V gene: TRBV6-5; CDR3 protein: CASRRPPGDFANYGYTF; CDR3 DNA: TGTGCCAGCAGAAGACCCCCAGGGGATTTTGCTAACTATGGCTACACCTTC
D gene: TRBD1; J gene: TRBJ2-2; clone size: once; V gene: TRBV29-1; CDR3 protein: CSVGQGLTGELFF; CDR3 DNA: TGCAGCGTGGGACAGGGCCTAACCGGGGAGCTGTTTTTT
D gene: .; J gene: TRBJ2-2; clone size: .; V gene: TRBV19; CDR3 protein: CASTLTGELFF; CDR3 DNA: TGTGCCAGTACCCTCACCGGGGAGCTGTTTTTT
D gene: TRBD2; J gene: TRBJ2-5; clone size: once; V gene: TRBV5-5; CDR3 protein: CASSLTSGRVGETQYF; CDR3 DNA: TGTGCCAGCAGCCTGACTAGCGGGAGGGTTGGTGAGACCCAGTACTTC
D gene: TRBD2; J gene: TRBJ2-5; clone size: once; V gene: TRBV6-5; CDR3 protein: CASSYGGGWDF; CDR3 DNA: TGTGCCAGCAGTTACGGCGGGGGTTGGGACTTC
D gene: TRBD1; J gene: TRBJ1-1; clone size: .; V gene: TRBV7-9; CDR3 protein: CASSQGQGIDTEAFF; CDR3 DNA: TGTGCCAGCAGCCAGGGACAGGGTATCGACACTGAAGCTTTCTTT
D gene: .; J gene: TRBJ1-1; clone size: few; V gene: TRBV11-2; CDR3 protein: CASSHTSAGPNTEAFF; CDR3 DNA: TGTGCCAGCAGCCATACTAGCGCGGGACCGAACACTGAAGCTTTCTTT
D gene: .; J gene: TRBJ2-2; clone size: few; V gene: TRBV6-6; CDR3 protein: CATLGGELFF; CDR3 DNA: TGTGCCACGCTGGGCGGGGAGCTGTTTTTT
D gene: .; J gene: TRBJ1-4; clone size: few; V gene: TRBV12-3/TRBV12-4; CDR3 protein: CASSLIGVEEKLFF; CDR3 DNA: TGTGCCAGCAGTTTAATAGGGGTCGAGGAAAAACTGTTTTTT
D gene: TRBD1; J gene: TRBJ2-5; clone size: .; V gene: TRBV6-1; CDR3 protein: CASSDLGTGVGETQYF; CDR3 DNA: TGTGCCAGCAGTGACCTCGGGACAGGGGTAGGAGAGACCCAGTACTTC
D gene: .; J gene: TRBJ2-1; clone size: .; V gene: TRBV13; CDR3 protein: CASAYRDYNEQFF; CDR3 DNA: TGTGCCAGCGCATACCGGGACTACAATGAGCAGTTCTTC
D gene: .; J gene: TRBJ1-3; clone size: .; V gene: TRBV10-3; CDR3 protein: CAIYYTAGNTIYF; CDR3 DNA: TGTGCCATTTACTATACGGCTGGAAACACCATATATTTT
D gene: TRBD1; J gene: TRBJ1-2; clone size: .; V gene: TRBV6-2/TRBV6-3; CDR3 protein: CASSLYRGQVVYGYTF; CDR3 DNA: TGTGCCAGCAGCCTATATCGGGGACAGGTCGTCTATGGCTACACCTTC
D gene: .; J gene: TRBJ2-7; clone size: .; V gene: TRBV4-1; CDR3 protein: CASSLGGWGLSYEQYF; CDR3 DNA: TGTGCCAGCAGCTTAGGAGGTTGGGGTCTATCCTACGAGCAGTACTTC
D gene: .; J gene: TRBJ1-2; clone size: .; V gene: TRBV29-1; CDR3 protein: CSVIPRKFQGYTF; CDR3 DNA: TGCAGCGTTATCCCCCGCAAATTTCAGGGCTACACCTTC
D gene: TRBD1; J gene: TRBJ1-1; clone size: .; V gene: TRBV29-1; CDR3 protein: CSVEGDRADTEAFF; CDR3 DNA: TGCAGCGTTGAAGGGGACAGGGCGGACACTGAAGCTTTCTTT
D gene: .; J gene: TRBJ1-2; clone size: .; V gene: TRBV4-2; CDR3 protein: CASSQEPPYYGYTF; CDR3 DNA: TGCGCCAGCAGCCAAGAACCTCCCTACTATGGCTACACCTTC
D gene: .; J gene: TRBJ2-2; clone size: once; V gene: TRBV29-1; CDR3 protein: CSVLRGLPGELFF; CDR3 DNA: TGCAGCGTGCTGAGGGGGTTACCCGGGGAGCTGTTTTTT
D gene: .; J gene: TRBJ2-4; clone size: .; V gene: TRBV29-1; CDR3 protein: CSPKVGNIQYF; CDR3 DNA: TGCAGCCCCAAGGTGGGAAACATTCAGTACTTC
D gene: TRBD1; J gene: TRBJ1-5; clone size: .; V gene: TRBV24-1; CDR3 protein: CATSELDRDLSNQPQHF; CDR3 DNA: TGTGCCACCAGTGAACTGGACAGGGACCTTAGCAATCAGCCCCAGCATTTT
D gene: .; J gene: TRBJ2-7; clone size: .; V gene: TRBV6-5; CDR3 protein: CASRTTLGGRTYEQYF; CDR3 DNA: TGTGCCAGCAGGACAACCCTGGGCGGACGCACCTACGAGCAGTACTTC
D gene: .; J gene: TRBJ1-3; clone size: .; V gene: TRBV20-1; CDR3 protein: CSASEDSGNTIYF; CDR3 DNA: TGCAGTGCTAGCGAAGACTCTGGAAACACCATATATTTT
D gene: .; J gene: TRBJ2-1; clone size: .; V gene: TRBV4-1; CDR3 protein: CASSQDLELEQFF; CDR3 DNA: TGCGCCAGCAGCCAAGATTTAGAGCTTGAGCAGTTCTTC
D gene: .; J gene: TRBJ2-3; clone size: .; V gene: TRBV29-1; CDR3 protein: CSVWMDTQYF; CDR3 DNA: TGCAGCGTTTGGATGGATACGCAGTATTTT